Shown below are 17 T cell receptor beta chains from a single sample sequenced in a study of T cell repertoires in cytomegalovirus infection. From the reads, TCRdb called clonotypes with MiXCR, one entry per CDR3 protein. The sample includes 450,000 to 650,000 distinct CDR3 sequences, around 27% of them seen just once. The source material was PBMCs. The source of these receptors is a human donor in good health (CMV status not recorded). Some clones in this sample may be carry-over from other donors' samples.

This clonotype occurred a few times. The gene calls are TRBV7-9 and TRBJ1-2; 7 bases align to TRBD1. Germline V gene sequence: CDR1 SEHNR, CDR2 FQNEAQ (reference sequence). This CDR3 region has 17 residues. After removal of 5 bases from V and 4 bases from J, the junction contained 16 bases not matched to a gene. CDR3: CASSPLRGGGAGYGYTF. The DNA of the CDR3 is TGTGCCAGCAGCCCGCTGCGGGGAGGGGGCGCGGGCTATGGCTACACCTTC.

This clonotype has a handful of counts. The chain combines TRBV4-1 with TRBJ2-1, with D possibly TRBD2 on 6 matching bases. Germline loops: CDR1 MGHRA, CDR2 YSYEKL. The CDR3 loop spans 16 amino acids. Trimming cost V 1 base and J 3 bases, with 13 bases left between them. CDR3 DNA sequence: TGCGCCAGCAGCCAAGGTTCGGGGGAGTTCTACAATGAGCAGTTCTTC. Translation gives CASSQGSGEFYNEQFF.

The chain combines TRBV25-1 with TRBJ2-1, with D possibly matching TRBD1 (6 bases). CDR1 is MGHDK and CDR2 is SYGVNS in the germline V gene. This CDR3 is 16 amino acids long. Trimming shortened V by 3 bases and J by 6 bases, and 18 bases separated the two germline ends. For the CDR3, the DNA is TGTGCCAGCAGTGAGGCTAGAGGACAGAGACCCAATGAGCAGTTCTTC. This codes for CASSEARGQRPNEQFF.

This clonotype showed up just a few times. V gene TRBV28 combines with J gene TRBJ2-7, with D perhaps TRBD2 (5 bases). Germline CDR1 is MDHEN and CDR2 is SYDVKM. V was pared by 6 bases and J by 1 base, with 16 bases between. CDR3 size: 15 residues. The CDR3 here is CASSAPRVGSYEQYF. Here the CDR3 DNA reads TGTGCCAGCAGCGCCCCGAGGGTGGGGTCCTACGAGCAGTACTTC.

This clonotype has ten or more counts. The rearrangement links TRBV7-6 to TRBJ1-2, with D uncertain. The V end lost 5 bases, the J end lost 4 bases, and 14 bases lay between the germline ends. The CDR3 consists of 14 residues. From germline, CDR1 is SGHVS and CDR2 FNYEAQ. The CDR3 sequence: CASSRPRSLYGYTF. The CDR3 DNA is TGTGCCAGCAGCCGTCCGCGGAGCCTCTATGGCTACACCTTC. The full variable domain, with the rest looked up from reference TRBV7-6 and TRBJ1-2, is GAGVSQSPRYKVTKRGQDVALRCDPISGHVSLYWYRQALGQGPEFLTYFNYEAQQDKSGLPNDRFSAERPEGSISTLTIQRTEQRDSAMYRCASSRPRSLYGYTFGSGTRLTVV.

This clonotype was seen at least ten times. A much larger clone is a single base away; this may be a read error. CDR3 sequence reads: CASSFAGGYNEQFF. The CDR3 DNA reads as TGTGCCAGCAGCTTCGCGGGAGGGTACAATGAGCAGTTCTTC. The chain carries TRBV7-9 and TRBJ2-1, with 9 bases fitting TRBD2. This CDR3 has 14 residues. After removal of 3 bases from V and 4 bases from J, the junction contained 1 base not matched to a gene. Germline values: CDR1 SEHNR, CDR2 FQNEAQ (reference sequence). Filled out from reference TRBV7-9 and TRBJ2-1, the complete variable domain reads DTGVSQNPRHKITKRGQNVTFRCDPISEHNRLYWYRQTLGQGPEFLTYFQNEAQLEKSRLLSDRFSAERPKGSFSTLEIQRTEQGDSAMYLCASSFAGGYNEQFFGPGTRLTVL.

This chain uses TRBV28 with TRBJ1-2; no definite D call. V lost 2 bases and J lost 2, with 6 bases in between. CDR3 length: 13 residues. In germline, CDR1 is MDHEN, CDR2 SYDVKM. The CDR3 sequence is CASSLSLNYGYTF. As DNA, the CDR3 is TGTGCCAGCAGTTTAAGTCTCAACTATGGCTACACCTTC.

This clonotype was found once. The chain carries TRBV12-5 and TRBJ1-3, with D possibly TRBD1 on 6 matching bases. Germline assignment: CDR1 LGHNT and CDR2 FRNRAP. The CDR3 is 17 residues long. Trimming shortened V by 1 base and J by 0 bases, and 13 bases separated the two germline ends. CDR3 DNA: TGTGCTAGTGGTTTGGCCCTAGACAGGCTCTCTGGAAACACCATATATTTT. Amino acid sequence: CASGLALDRLSGNTIYF.

The gene calls are TRBV7-2 and TRBJ2-5, with D possibly TRBD2 on 6 matching bases. Germline V gene data show CDR1 as SGHTA and CDR2 as FQGNSA. The CDR3 spans 17 residues. Trimming stripped 1 base from V and 1 base from J, with 16 bases between. This CDR3 reads CASSLGLAGTTQETQYF. For the CDR3, the DNA is TGTGCCAGCAGCTTAGGGCTCGCGGGAACCACCCAAGAGACCCAGTACTTC. Filled out from reference TRBV7-2 and TRBJ2-5, the complete variable domain reads GAGVSQSPSNKVTEKGKDVELRCDPISGHTALYWYRQSLGQGLEFLIYFQGNSAPDKSGLPSDRFSAERTGGSVSTLTIQRTQQEDSAVYLCASSLGLAGTTQETQYFGPGTRLLVL.

This chain links TRBV28 with TRBJ1-5, with D possibly TRBD1 on 5 matching bases. V lost 5 bases and J lost 6, with 14 bases in between. Germline-derived CDR1 and CDR2 are MDHEN and SYDVKM. This CDR3 spans 14 amino acids. The CDR3 DNA is TGTGCCAGCAGTACCCTCATGGGGGGTCAGCCCCAGCATTTT. Its protein is CASSTLMGGQPQHF. Looking up the rest from reference TRBV28 and TRBJ1-5 gives the full variable domain: DVKVTQSSRYLVKRTGEKVFLECVQDMDHENMFWYRQDPGLGLRLIYFSYDVKMKEKGDIPEGYSVSREKKERFSLILESASTNQTSMYLCASSTLMGGQPQHFGDGTRLSIL.

This chain connects TRBV10-3 to TRBJ1-4, with 7 bases aligning to TRBD1. The CDR3 sequence is 16 residues long. The V gene's germline CDR1 is ENHRY and CDR2 SYGVKD. V trimming: 3 bases; J trimming: 6 bases; junction bases outside the gene matches: 10. The chain's CDR3 is CAISEQGSGRDEKLFF. In nucleotides, the CDR3 is TGTGCCATCAGTGAACAGGGGTCAGGGCGGGATGAAAAACTGTTTTTT.

The rearrangement links TRBV5-6 to TRBJ1-1, with D possibly being TRBD1 (6 bases). In germline, CDR1 is SGHDT, CDR2 YYEEEE. Between the trimmed V and J ends, which lost 4 bases and 5 bases, there was a span of 15 bases. The CDR3 has 14 residues. For the CDR3, the DNA is TGTGCCAGCAGCCGCCGGGGGGCGGGAACTGAAGCTTTCTTT. As protein: CASSRRGAGTEAFF.

The chain employs TRBV18 and TRBJ1-1; TRBD1 matches 8 bases. The CDR3 consists of 16 residues. With 3 bases clipped from V and 3 bases from J, the junction kept 9 bases outside the gene matches. Per the germline V gene, CDR1 is KGHSH and CDR2 is LQKENI. CDR3 amino acids: CASSPSQGGMDTEAFF. The CDR3 nucleotides are TGTGCCAGCTCACCTTCACAGGGGGGGATGGACACTGAAGCTTTCTTT.

This chain connects TRBV6-2 or TRBV6-3 to TRBJ1-5; D is unclear. CDR1 is MNHEY and CDR2 is SVGEGT in the germline V gene. Trimming took 2 bases from V and 6 from J, leaving 5 bases between them. The CDR3 is 12 amino acids. The CDR3 spells CASSYPTQPQHF. DNA of the CDR3: TGTGCCAGCAGTTACCCTACTCAGCCCCAGCATTTT.

This clonotype was recorded a few times. The rearrangement uses TRBV4-3 and TRBJ2-4, with D perhaps TRBD2 (6 bases). CDR3 length equals 15 residues. Germline lookup yields CDR1 LGHNA and CDR2 YSLEER. Deletions cut 3 bases from V and 7 bases from J, with 16 bases between. The CDR3 DNA is TGCGCCAGCAGCCAGGGGGGAGGAATTCGGAACATTCAGTACTTC. Amino acids: CASSQGGGIRNIQYF.

The chain is built from TRBV20-1 and TRBJ2-5; the match to TRBD2 covers 7 bases. J gave up 3 bases and V 2 bases, and 3 bases lay outside the gene matches. The CDR3 extends over 13 amino acids. Germline lookup yields CDR1 DFQATT and CDR2 SNEGSKA (reference sequence). The CDR3 is CSARRTSKETQYF. The CDR3 nucleotides read TGCAGTGCTAGACGGACTAGTAAAGAGACCCAGTACTTC.

This clonotype showed up just a few times. The chain uses TRBV7-8 and TRBJ2-3, with no clear D. V was cut by 3 bases and J by 6 bases, with 4 bases left in between. This CDR3 is built from 11 residues. In germline, CDR1 is SGHVS, CDR2 FQNEAQ. The CDR3 DNA sequence: TGTGCCAGCAGCTTCTGGGATACGCAGTATTTT. It is translated as CASSFWDTQYF.